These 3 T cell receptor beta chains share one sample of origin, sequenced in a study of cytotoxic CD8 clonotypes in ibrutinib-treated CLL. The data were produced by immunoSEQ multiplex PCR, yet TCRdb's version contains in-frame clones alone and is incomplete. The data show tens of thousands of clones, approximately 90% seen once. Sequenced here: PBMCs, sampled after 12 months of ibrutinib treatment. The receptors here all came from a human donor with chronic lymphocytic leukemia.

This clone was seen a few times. The CDR3 region is CASSGSGTYGETQYF. The DNA for the CDR3 is TGTGCCAGCAGCGGAAGCGGGACTTACGGCGAGACCCAGTACTTC. The rearrangement links TRBV6-1 to TRBJ2-5; 7 bases align to TRBD2. Germline V gene data show CDR1 as MNHNS and CDR2 as SASEGT. V trimming: 6 bases; J trimming: 5 bases; junction bases outside the gene matches: 12. The CDR3 covers 15 residues.

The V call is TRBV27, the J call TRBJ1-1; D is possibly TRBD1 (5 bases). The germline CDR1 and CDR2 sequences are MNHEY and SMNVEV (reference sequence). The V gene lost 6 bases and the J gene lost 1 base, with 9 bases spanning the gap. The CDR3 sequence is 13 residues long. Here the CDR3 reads CASSLGGNTEAFF. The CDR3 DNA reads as TGTGCCAGCAGCCTCGGGGGGAACACTGAAGCTTTCTTT.

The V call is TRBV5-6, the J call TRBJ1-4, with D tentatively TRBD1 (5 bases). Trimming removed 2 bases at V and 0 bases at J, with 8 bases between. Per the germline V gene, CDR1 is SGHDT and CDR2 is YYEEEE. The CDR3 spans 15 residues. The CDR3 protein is CASSLGTATNEKLFF. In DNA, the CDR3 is TGTGCCAGCAGCTTAGGGACTGCAACTAATGAAAAACTGTTTTTT.